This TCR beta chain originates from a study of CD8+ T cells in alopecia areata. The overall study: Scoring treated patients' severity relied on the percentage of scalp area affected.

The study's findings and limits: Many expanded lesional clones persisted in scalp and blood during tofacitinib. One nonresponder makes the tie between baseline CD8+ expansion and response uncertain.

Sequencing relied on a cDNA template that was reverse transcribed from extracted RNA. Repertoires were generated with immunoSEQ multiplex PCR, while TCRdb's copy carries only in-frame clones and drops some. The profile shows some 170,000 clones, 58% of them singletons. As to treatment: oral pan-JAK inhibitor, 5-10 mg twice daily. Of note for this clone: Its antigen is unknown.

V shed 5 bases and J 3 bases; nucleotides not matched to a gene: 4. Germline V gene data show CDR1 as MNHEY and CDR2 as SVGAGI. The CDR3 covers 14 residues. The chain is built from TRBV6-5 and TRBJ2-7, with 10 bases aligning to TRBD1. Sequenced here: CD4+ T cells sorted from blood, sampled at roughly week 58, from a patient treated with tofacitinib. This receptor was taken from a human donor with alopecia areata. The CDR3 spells CASSRQGALYEQYF. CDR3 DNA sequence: TGTGCCAGCAGTCGACAGGGGGCCCTCTACGAGCAGTACTTC.